The source of this T cell receptor (beta chain) is a study of cytomegalovirus exposure and HLA in healthy donors (dated by TCRdb to 2017 to 2019). As for the study more broadly: The 670 or so repertoires of the first cohort and the roughly 120 validation repertoires were produced on the same platform, according to a later analysis. A separate validation cohort of some 130 different subjects was used in addition to the approximately 640-subject first cohort. The study was designed to test whether signatures of past pathogen exposure could be identified by cataloging public T cell receptors. To predict cytomegalovirus infection status, the study combined high-throughput TCR immunosequencing, statistical association of individual TCRs with disease status, and machine learning. What the authors observed across the whole study: Subsequent analysis determined that TCRs grouped into clusters in the first cohort also showed a tendency toward co-occurrence across the 90 to 150 validation repertoires, and 94% of cluster scores exceeded 0. A few of the identified cytomegalovirus-associated TCR beta chains were confirmed in vitro to be specific for cytomegalovirus antigens. A later analysis lacked HLA typing for the validation cohort, so it scored co-occurrence in that cohort across all 110 or so repertoires. While some public TCRs were present in many individuals, most TCR sequences turned up only very rarely across donors. The study listed 150 to 200 TCR beta chains as associated with cytomegalovirus. According to the authors, the approach could potentially be generalized to other disease states and immunological phenotypes. In both the original and validation cohorts, the classifier was reported to diagnose cytomegalovirus status with high specificity and sensitivity.

CDR1 MNHNS and CDR2 SASEGT are derived from the germline V gene. V loses 5 bases, J loses 0 bases, and the germline ends lie 5 bases apart. Its CDR3 holds 12 amino acids, cysteine through phenylalanine. Of the read, only the CDR3 DNA is kept; its 36 bases are in frame from base 1. Libraries were made using the immunoSEQ multiplex PCR assay. The published analysis was carried out like this. A statistical classification framework was developed to diagnose cytomegalovirus status using the catalog of TCR beta chain sequences. Drawn from immuneACCESS, this table holds only the in-frame rearrangements with V and J called that TCRdb kept. Clones are partly lost; checked studies trace under half to an unresolved V gene and leave the rest unexplained. V and J calls and clone size follow that table, whereas D and trimming were derived from the DNA. Present in this sample are 150,000 to 200,000 clones, roughly 86% of which were seen just once. Clones ranked in the top ten supply less than 9.5% of the sample.

Notes on this clone: The antigen it binds to is not known. Per-base quality was not reported, and no clone a single base away is much larger than it.

Separate from the approximately 700-subject first cohort, the validation cohort of over 90 subjects was the group to which the donors belonged. Sequencing was performed on PBMCs. The receptor's source is a young man in good health and CMV-seropositive. The chain joins TRBV6-1 to TRBJ2-7, with no reliable assignment of the D segment. The DNA sequence reads TGTGCCAGCAGTCTCAGCTCCTACGAGCAGTACTTC. Translated, it gives CASSLSSYEQYF.